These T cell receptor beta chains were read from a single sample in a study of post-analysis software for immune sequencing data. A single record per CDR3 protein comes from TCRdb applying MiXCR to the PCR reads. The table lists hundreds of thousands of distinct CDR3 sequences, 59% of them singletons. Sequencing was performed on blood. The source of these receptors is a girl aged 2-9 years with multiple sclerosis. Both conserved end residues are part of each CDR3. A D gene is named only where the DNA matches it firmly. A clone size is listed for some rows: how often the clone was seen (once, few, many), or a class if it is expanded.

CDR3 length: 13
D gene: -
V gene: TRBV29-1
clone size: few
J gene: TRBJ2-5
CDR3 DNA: TGCAGCGTTGAGGCGGCTTTCTACAATGAGCAGTACTTC
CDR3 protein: CSVEAAFYNEQYF

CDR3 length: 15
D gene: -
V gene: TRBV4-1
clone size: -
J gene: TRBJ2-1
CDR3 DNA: TGCGCCAGCAGCCAAGATGGTCCCCACTACAATGAGCAGTTCTTC
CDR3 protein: CASSQDGPHYNEQFF

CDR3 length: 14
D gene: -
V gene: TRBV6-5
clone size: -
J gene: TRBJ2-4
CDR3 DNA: TGTGCCAGCAGTTACGGCGGCCAGAGGAACATTCAGTACTTC
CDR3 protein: CASSYGGQRNIQYF

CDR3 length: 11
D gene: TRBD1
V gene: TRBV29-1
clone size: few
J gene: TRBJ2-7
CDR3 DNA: TGCAGCGTTCGACAGGGGACAGAGCAGTACTTC
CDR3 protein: CSVRQGTEQYF

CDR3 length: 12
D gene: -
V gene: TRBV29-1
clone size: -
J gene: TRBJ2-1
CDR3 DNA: TGCAGCGGCACACAGGGGAGGTATGAGCAGTTCTTC
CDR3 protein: CSGTQGRYEQFF

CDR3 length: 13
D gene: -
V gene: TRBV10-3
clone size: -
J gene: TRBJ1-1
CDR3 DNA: TGTGCCATCAGTGAGTCGAAAAGGGACGAAGCTTTCTTT
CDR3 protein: CAISESKRDEAFF

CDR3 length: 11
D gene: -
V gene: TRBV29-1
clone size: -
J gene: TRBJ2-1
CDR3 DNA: TGCAGCGCCTTACTTGGTTCTGAGCAGTTCTTC
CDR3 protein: CSALLGSEQFF

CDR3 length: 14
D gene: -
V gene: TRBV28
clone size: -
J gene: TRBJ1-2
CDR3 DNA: TGTGCCAGCATTAATGGGGGGCCGGGAGATGGCTACACCTTC
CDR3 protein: CASINGGPGDGYTF

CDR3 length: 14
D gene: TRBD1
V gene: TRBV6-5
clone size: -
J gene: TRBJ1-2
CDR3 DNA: TGTGCCAGCAGTTACCATGGACAGGGGAATGGCTACACCTTC
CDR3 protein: CASSYHGQGNGYTF

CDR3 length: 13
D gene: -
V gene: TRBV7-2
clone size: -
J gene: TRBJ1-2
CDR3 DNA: TGTGCCAGCAGCCTACCTAGGGGCTATGGCTACACCTTC
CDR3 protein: CASSLPRGYGYTF

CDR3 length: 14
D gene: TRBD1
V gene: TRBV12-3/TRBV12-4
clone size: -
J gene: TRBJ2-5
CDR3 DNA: TGTGCCAGCAATCAACAGGGGTACCAAGAGACCCAGTACTTC
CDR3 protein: CASNQQGYQETQYF

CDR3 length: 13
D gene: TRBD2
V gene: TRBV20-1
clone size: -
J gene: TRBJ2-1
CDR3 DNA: TGCAGTGCCCCCGGGACTAGCGTCCATGAGCAGTTCTTC
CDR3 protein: CSAPGTSVHEQFF

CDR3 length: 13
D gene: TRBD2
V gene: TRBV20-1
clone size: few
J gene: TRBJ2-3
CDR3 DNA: TGCAGTGCTAGGGGCGGGGGGACAGATACGCAGTATTTT
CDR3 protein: CSARGGGTDTQYF

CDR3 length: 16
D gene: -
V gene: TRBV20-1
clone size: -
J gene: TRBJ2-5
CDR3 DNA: TGCAGTGCCCTGCCAGTCTCTAGCGAATTCCAAGAGACCCAGTACTTC
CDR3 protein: CSALPVSSEFQETQYF

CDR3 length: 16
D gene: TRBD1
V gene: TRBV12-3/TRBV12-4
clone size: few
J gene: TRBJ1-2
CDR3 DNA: TGTGCCAGCAGTTTATACACAGGGGGCCTTTATCATGGCTACACCTTC
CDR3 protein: CASSLYTGGLYHGYTF

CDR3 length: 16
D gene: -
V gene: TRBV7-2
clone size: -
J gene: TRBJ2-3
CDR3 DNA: TGTGCCAGCAGCTTCCTGACCTTAGCCAGCACAGATACGCAGTATTTT
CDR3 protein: CASSFLTLASTDTQYF

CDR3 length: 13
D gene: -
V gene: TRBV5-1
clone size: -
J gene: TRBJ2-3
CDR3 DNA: TGCGCCAGCAGCGAACTGATAGGGGATACGCAGTATTTT
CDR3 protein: CASSELIGDTQYF

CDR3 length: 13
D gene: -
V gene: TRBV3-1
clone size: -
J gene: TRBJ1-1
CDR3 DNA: TGTGCCAGCAGCCAAACAGGGTTCACTGAAGCTTTCTTT
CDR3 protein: CASSQTGFTEAFF

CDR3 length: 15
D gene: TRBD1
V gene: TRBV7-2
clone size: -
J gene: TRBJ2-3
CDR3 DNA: TGTGCCAGCAGCCATCCGGGACAGGGGAAGAATACGCAGTATTTT
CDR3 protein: CASSHPGQGKNTQYF

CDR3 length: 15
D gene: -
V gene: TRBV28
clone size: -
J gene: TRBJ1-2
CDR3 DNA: TGTGCCAGCAGTTTAGGGTACAGCACCGCCTACGGCTACACCTTC
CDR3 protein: CASSLGYSTAYGYTF

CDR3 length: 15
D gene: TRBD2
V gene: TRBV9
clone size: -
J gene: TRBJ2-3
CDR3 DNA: TGTGCCAGCAGCCAGACTAGCGGGGGGACAGATACGCAGTATTTT
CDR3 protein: CASSQTSGGTDTQYF

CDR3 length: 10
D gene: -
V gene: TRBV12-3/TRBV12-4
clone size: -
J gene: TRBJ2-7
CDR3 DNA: TGTGCCAGCGCACAATACGAGCAGTACTTC
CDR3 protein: CASAQYEQYF

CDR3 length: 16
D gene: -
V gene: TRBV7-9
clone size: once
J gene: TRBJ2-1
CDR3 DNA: TGTGCCAGCACATCCTTAGAGGGGCCCTCCTACAATGAGCAGTTCTTC
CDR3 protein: CASTSLEGPSYNEQFF

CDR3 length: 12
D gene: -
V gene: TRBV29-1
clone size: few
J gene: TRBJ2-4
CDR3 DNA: TGCAGCGTTGTGGAGGGGTCCGACATTCAGTACTTC
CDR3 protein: CSVVEGSDIQYF

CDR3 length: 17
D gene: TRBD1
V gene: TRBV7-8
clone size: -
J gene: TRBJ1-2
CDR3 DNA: TGTGCCAGCAGCTTAGATAGGGGGCGCCTTCTTAACTATGGCTACACCTTC
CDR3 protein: CASSLDRGRLLNYGYTF

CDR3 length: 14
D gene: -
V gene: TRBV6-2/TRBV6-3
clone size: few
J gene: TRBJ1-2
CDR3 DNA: TGTGCCAGCATTTTACGTGGGGCGTCGGATGGCTACACCTTC
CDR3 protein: CASILRGASDGYTF